These T cell receptor beta chains were read from a single sample in a study of shared clonotypes between healthy human individuals. Only in-frame clones appear in the TCRdb table, and some are missing; sequencing was by immunoSEQ multiplex PCR. The sample records 2,500,000 or so clones, approximately 93% being singletons. Sequencing was done on a sample of naive CD4+ T cells from PBMCs. All receptors derive from a man between 18 and 35 years old in good health. Some clones in this sample may be carry-over from other donors' samples. Each CDR3 is given without its conserved first and last residue.

v_gene: TRBV5-4; CDR3aa: ASSSDMSSHEQY
v_gene: TRBV7-2; CDR3aa: ASSLAQNYEQY
v_gene: TRBV10-3; CDR3aa: AISESKGQYTDTQY
v_gene: TRBV4-2; CDR3aa: ASSQDLNALGSYEQY
v_gene: TRBV18; CDR3aa: ASSPLGGQNSPLH
v_gene: TRBV11-3; CDR3aa: ASSLEWILGPHNEQF
v_gene: TRBV30; CDR3aa: AWSVLPGGTDTQY
v_gene: TRBV5-1; CDR3aa: ASSWGSVYEQY
v_gene: TRBV7-2; CDR3aa: ASSLPGLAGYT
v_gene: TRBV5-4; CDR3aa: ASSLAQGLSNEQY
v_gene: TRBV7-2; CDR3aa: ASSSRDGNTGELF
v_gene: TRBV29-1; CDR3aa: SVETPMFDTQY
v_gene: TRBV27; CDR3aa: ASRLDRTLIYEQY
v_gene: TRBV27; CDR3aa: AWGSTGELF
v_gene: TRBV28; CDR3aa: ASSSPGGAPDTQY
v_gene: TRBV5-1; CDR3aa: ASSLGGLRGTEAF
v_gene: TRBV2; CDR3aa: ASSVDGGGIQY
v_gene: TRBV19; CDR3aa: ASSIRAGGEFTDTQY
v_gene: TRBV7-6; CDR3aa: ASSRTRTENIQY
v_gene: TRBV7-3; CDR3aa: ASSFNRNTEAF
v_gene: TRBV9; CDR3aa: ASSGTGSYNEQF
v_gene: TRBV21-1; CDR3aa: ANSPDTQY
v_gene: TRBV4-3; CDR3aa: ASSQDITLYGYT
v_gene: TRBV11-3; CDR3aa: ASSLGPLSEQY
v_gene: TRBV4-2; CDR3aa: ASSQDKGREAF
v_gene: TRBV19; CDR3aa: ASSPTGPSNQPQH
v_gene: TRBV6-5; CDR3aa: ASSFRTGELF
v_gene: TRBV6-5; CDR3aa: ASSAASGSTNEQF
v_gene: TRBV2; CDR3aa: ASSEASPRETQY
v_gene: TRBV5-1; CDR3aa: ASSDTGELF
v_gene: TRBV5-1; CDR3aa: ASSSTGFEKLF